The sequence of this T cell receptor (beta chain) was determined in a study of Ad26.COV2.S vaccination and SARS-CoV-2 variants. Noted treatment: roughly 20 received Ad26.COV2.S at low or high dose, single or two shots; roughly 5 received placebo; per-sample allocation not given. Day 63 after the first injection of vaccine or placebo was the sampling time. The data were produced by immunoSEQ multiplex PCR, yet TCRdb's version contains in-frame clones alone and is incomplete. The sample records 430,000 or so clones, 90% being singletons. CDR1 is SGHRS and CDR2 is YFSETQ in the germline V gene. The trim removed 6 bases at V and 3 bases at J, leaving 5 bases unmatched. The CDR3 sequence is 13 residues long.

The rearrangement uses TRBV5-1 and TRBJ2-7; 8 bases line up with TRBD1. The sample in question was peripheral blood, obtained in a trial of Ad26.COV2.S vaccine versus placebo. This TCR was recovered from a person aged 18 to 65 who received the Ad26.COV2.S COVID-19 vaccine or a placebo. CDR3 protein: CASTGGAGYEQYF. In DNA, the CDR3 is TGCGCCAGCACAGGGGGCGCTGGCTACGAGCAGTACTTC.